Following are 31 T cell receptor beta chains from one sample sequenced in a study of blood T cell repertoires in COVID-19. Sequencing was performed with immunoSEQ multiplex PCR; in TCRdb, only in-frame clones are kept and a portion is missing. The table records approximately 150,000 clones, about 80% of them present only once. The specimen was peripheral blood. These receptors were collected from a man between 65 and 85 years old with active or convalescent COVID-19.

This chain connects TRBV11-2 to TRBJ1-6; 8 nucleotides line up with TRBD1. This CDR3 has 15 residues. The germline CDR1 and CDR2 sequences are SGHAT and FQNNGV. Germline trimming cut 6 bases from V and 8 bases from J; bases unmatched to any gene: 9. CDR3 DNA: TGTGCCAGCAGACTCCGGCAGGGGGCTTATTCACCCCTCCACTTT. The encoded protein is CASRLRQGAYSPLHF.

V gene TRBV11-3 combines with J gene TRBJ2-1; perhaps TRBD2 as D (6 bases). Germline V CDR1 and CDR2: SGHNT, YENEEA. The CDR3 is made up of 19 amino acids. V was clipped by 6 bases and J by 0 bases, with 24 bases between them. This CDR3 is CASSPSAGSTTSSYNEQFF. Here the CDR3 DNA reads TGTGCCAGCAGTCCGTCGGCGGGGTCGACCACGAGCTCCTACAATGAGCAGTTCTTC.

This clone was detected only once. The V call is TRBV11-2, the J call TRBJ1-3, with D unclear. V lost 3 bases to trimming and J lost 7 bases, with 22 bases between them. This CDR3 has 17 residues. From germline, CDR1 is SGHAT and CDR2 FQNNGV. CDR3 sequence: CASSFNPPWEGGNTIYF. The CDR3 DNA reads as TGTGCCAGCAGCTTCAACCCTCCGTGGGAGGGAGGGAACACCATATATTTT.

The CDR3 loop reads CASSPLRDRGQGPGAEAFF. The DNA for the CDR3 is TGTGCCAGCTCACCACTCCGGGACAGGGGGCAGGGGCCAGGGGCTGAAGCTTTCTTT. The V call is TRBV18, the J call TRBJ1-1; 12 bases are a match to TRBD1. V lost 1 base, J lost 6 bases, and 15 bases stayed unmatched. This CDR3 spans 19 amino acids. CDR1 is KGHSH and CDR2 is LQKENI in the germline V gene. Using reference TRBV18 and TRBJ1-1 for the parts outside the CDR3, the full variable domain is NAGVMQNPRHLVRRRGQEARLRCSPMKGHSHVYWYRQLPEEGLKFMVYLQKENIIDESGMPKERFSAEFPKEGPSILRIQQVVRGDSAAYFCASSPLRDRGQGPGAEAFFGQGTRLTVV.

The chain has TRBV7-2 and TRBJ2-5; D remains ambiguous. The CDR3 length is 14 residues. V gave up 3 bases and J gave up 2 bases, with 10 bases separating them. The germline gives CDR1 SGHTA, CDR2 FQGNSA. The CDR3 region has the DNA TGTGCCAGCAGCTTCATGATAGCTCAAGAGACCCAGTACTTC. It codes for CASSFMIAQETQYF.

J is TRBJ2-1 and V is TRBV7-2; 10 bases are shared with TRBD1. This CDR3 region has 18 residues. V lost 3 bases, J lost 4 bases, and 12 bases stayed unmatched. Germline CDR1 reads SGHTA; CDR2 reads FQGNSA. CDR3: CASSFFLSRTGGYNEQFF. Written as DNA, the CDR3 is TGTGCCAGCAGCTTTTTCCTGTCCCGGACAGGGGGTTACAATGAGCAGTTCTTC.

V and J are TRBV19 and TRBJ1-2, with D maybe TRBD1 (5 bases). The V end lost 8 bases, the J end lost 4 bases, and 11 bases lay between the germline ends. The germline gives CDR1 LNHDA, CDR2 SQIVND (reference sequence). The CDR3 has 12 amino acids. CDR3 nucleotide sequence: TGTGCCAGTGGAGGGGCCTCCTATGGCTACACCTTC. Its protein product is CASGGASYGYTF. The full variable domain, completed using reference TRBV19 and TRBJ1-2, is DGGITQSPKYLFRKEGQNVTLSCEQNLNHDAMYWYRQDPGQGLRLIYYSQIVNDFQKGDIAEGYSVSREKKESFPLTVTSAQKNPTAFYLCASGGASYGYTFGSGTRLTVV.

This rearrangement joins TRBV4-3 to TRBJ2-5; 10 nucleotides line up with TRBD1. Germline V gene sequence: CDR1 LGHNA, CDR2 YSLEER. This CDR3 comprises 15 residues. Losses at the gene ends were 5 bases for V and 5 bases for J; bases not matched to a gene: 8. The CDR3 reads CASSVQTGGRETQYF. The CDR3, as DNA: TGCGCCAGCAGCGTCCAGACAGGGGGCCGGGAGACCCAGTACTTC.

On this clone: The junction does not match germline at one end; this may be a read error. The chain has TRBV19 and TRBJ2-2; tentatively, D is TRBD2 (6 bases). Germline CDR1 reads LNHDA; CDR2 reads SQIVND (reference sequence). The length of the CDR3 is 14 residues. The CDR3 DNA reads TGTGCCAGTAGTATAGTGGGGACTGCCGGTGAGCTGTTTTTT. Its protein is CASSIVGTAGELFF.

This chain uses TRBV5-1 with TRBJ1-5, with 8 nucleotides matching TRBD1. The J segment lost 4 bases and the V segment lost 5 bases, leaving 5 bases of the junction unmatched. Germline V gene data show CDR1 as SGHRS and CDR2 as YFSETQ. The CDR3 is 14 residues long. The CDR3 nucleotides read TGCGCCAGCAGTTTGACAGGGGCTAATCAGCCCCAGCATTTT. This encodes CASSLTGANQPQHF.

The chain combines TRBV29-1 with TRBJ2-1, with 13 nucleotides matching TRBD2. The CDR3 totals 19 residues. Trimming removed 1 base from V and 3 bases from J; junction bases left unmatched: 12. Germline CDR1 SQVTM, CDR2 ANQGSEA. CDR3 coding DNA: TGCAGCGTTGAAGTTATTGGGACTAGCGGGGCAGAAATCTACAATGAGCAGTTCTTC. Translation: CSVEVIGTSGAEIYNEQFF.

V gene TRBV9 combines with J gene TRBJ2-5; TRBD1 agrees at 8 bases. The CDR3 is made up of 14 amino acids. J lost 4 bases, V lost 7 bases, and 9 bases had no gene match. The germline V gene has CDR1 SGDLS and CDR2 YYNGEE. The CDR3 DNA reads TGTGCCAGCTCAGGGGGCGCACCTAGAGAGACCCAGTACTTC. This gives the protein CASSGGAPRETQYF.

The V call is TRBV7-2, the J call TRBJ1-5; 7 bases align to TRBD1. CDR3 length equals 13 residues. V was clipped by 5 bases and J by 7 bases; unmatched bases: 5. In germline, CDR1 is SGHTA, CDR2 FQGNSA. This CDR3 reads CASSQGGGQPQHF. Here the CDR3 DNA reads TGTGCCAGCAGCCAGGGGGGCGGGCAGCCCCAGCATTTT.

This sequence joins TRBV18 and TRBJ2-2, with TRBD1 matching 8 bases. Germline-derived CDR1 and CDR2 are KGHSH and LQKENI. V shed 3 bases and J 0 bases; nucleotides not matched to a gene: 3. CDR3 length equals 16 residues. The CDR3 loop is CASSPGTGANTGELFF. The CDR3 DNA reads TGTGCCAGCTCACCTGGGACAGGCGCGAACACCGGGGAGCTGTTTTTT.

V is TRBV4-3 and J is TRBJ1-1; maybe TRBD1 (5 bases). This CDR3 has 18 residues. CDR1 is LGHNA and CDR2 is YSLEER in the germline V gene. Trimming shortened V by 0 bases and J by 3 bases, and 20 bases separated the two germline ends. The CDR3 sequence: CASSQEWRGGTLYTEAFF. For the CDR3, the DNA is TGCGCCAGCAGCCAAGAGTGGAGGGGAGGGACCCTATACACTGAAGCTTTCTTT.

The chain joins TRBV10-3 to TRBJ2-1; 9 bases match TRBD1. Germline V gives CDR1 ENHRY, CDR2 SYGVKD. V shed 2 bases, J shed 8 bases, and the junction held 4 bases outside the gene matches. The CDR3 loop spans 14 amino acids. Written as DNA, the CDR3 is TGTGCCATCAGTGAGCCGGACAGGGGCTATGAGCAGTTCTTC. It specifies CAISEPDRGYEQFF.

The gene calls are TRBV6-5 and TRBJ2-7; 7 bases align to TRBD1. The CDR3 loop spans 15 amino acids. The ends lost 5 bases at V and 3 bases at J; junction bases unmatched: 10. The germline CDR1 and CDR2 sequences are MNHEY and SVGAGI. CDR3 DNA: TGTGCCAGCAGTCTCAGACAGGGTGGTTTCTACGAGCAGTACTTC. Amino acid sequence: CASSLRQGGFYEQYF.

The V and J genes are TRBV2 and TRBJ2-7; the match to TRBD2 covers 13 bases. CDR3 size: 15 residues. V shed 10 bases, J shed 3 bases, and the junction held 9 bases outside the gene matches. Per the germline V gene, CDR1 is SNHLY and CDR2 is FYNNEI. CDR3 region: CATGRGLAGIYEQYF. The CDR3 bases are TGTGCCACCGGGCGGGGACTAGCGGGGATCTACGAGCAGTACTTC.

The gene calls are TRBV14 and TRBJ2-3, with 10 positions matching TRBD2. Germline V gene sequence: CDR1 SGHDN, CDR2 FVKESK. The CDR3 is 19 amino acids. Trimming cost V 0 bases and J 6 bases; bases outside gene matches: 15. The CDR3 nucleotides read TGTGCCAGCAGCCAAGATACCCCTACTAGCGGGGTTAGCAGGGATACGCAGTATTTT. This encodes CASSQDTPTSGVSRDTQYF.

The V and J genes are TRBV11-2 and TRBJ2-7; D is ambiguous. From germline, CDR1 is SGHAT and CDR2 FQNNGV. V gave up 7 bases and J gave up 0 bases, with 4 bases separating them. CDR3 length: 11 residues. CDR3 nucleotide sequence: TGTGCCAGCACAAACTCCTACGAGCAGTACTTC. Amino acids: CASTNSYEQYF.

The chain employs TRBV7-8 and TRBJ1-5, with D possibly TRBD1 on 5 matching bases. The CDR3 consists of 13 residues. The V end lost 4 bases, the J end lost 5 bases, and 9 bases lay between the germline ends. Germline V lookup: CDR1 SGHVS, CDR2 FQNEAQ. CDR3 in amino acids: CASSSGLYQPQHF. The CDR3 DNA reads as TGTGCCAGCAGCTCGGGACTTTATCAGCCCCAGCATTTT.

The V call is TRBV28, the J call TRBJ2-5, with 14 bases identical to TRBD2. CDR1 is MDHEN, CDR2 SYDVKM, per germline. The V segment lost 4 bases and the J segment 4 bases; nucleotides outside the gene matches: 8. The CDR3 extends over 17 amino acids. CDR3 in DNA: TGTGCCAGCAGTTCCGGGACTAGCGGGAGACAATTAGAGACCCAGTACTTC. It encodes CASSSGTSGRQLETQYF.

The CDR3 sequence: CASSLPGTTEQYF. The DNA for the CDR3 is TGTGCCAGCAGTTTACCCGGGACTACCGAGCAGTACTTC. The V gene is TRBV6-5, the J gene TRBJ2-7, with 7 positions matching TRBD2. Germline CDR1 is MNHEY and CDR2 is SVGAGI. The CDR3 has 13 amino acids. The ends lost 4 bases at V and 6 bases at J; junction bases unmatched: 6.

In its sample, this clone was seen once. The chain links TRBV9 to TRBJ1-5; TRBD1 matches 7 bases. Trimming took 4 bases from V and 6 from J; bases not matched to a gene: 10. The CDR3 has 15 amino acids. Germline assignment: CDR1 SGDLS and CDR2 YYNGEE. CDR3 sequence reads: CASSPEDREGQPQHF. The CDR3 DNA reads as TGTGCCAGCAGCCCCGAAGACAGGGAAGGTCAGCCCCAGCATTTT.

This clone was counted a single time. V and J are TRBV5-4 and TRBJ1-1; 8 nucleotides match TRBD1. From germline, CDR1 is SGHNT and CDR2 YYREEE (reference sequence). V was pared by 5 bases and J by 6 bases, with 6 bases of the junction left unmatched. The CDR3 consists of 13 residues. The CDR3 DNA is TGTGCCAGCAGTTTGACAGGGGCGTCTGAAGCTTTCTTT. Translation gives CASSLTGASEAFF.

The chain has TRBV19 and TRBJ2-3; TRBD1 might be the D (6 bases). V shed 6 bases and J shed 0 bases, with 10 bases lying between them. CDR1 is LNHDA and CDR2 is SQIVND in the germline V gene (reference sequence). The CDR3 spans 14 residues. Here the CDR3 reads CASRARGSTDTQYF. DNA for the CDR3: TGTGCCAGTAGGGCCAGGGGAAGCACAGATACGCAGTATTTT.

V and J are TRBV6-5 and TRBJ2-4; weak D call: TRBD2 (5 bases). CDR1 is MNHEY and CDR2 is SVGAGI in the germline V gene. The V end was cut by 0 bases, the J end by 0 bases, with 9 bases between. This CDR3 is built from 16 residues. CDR3 DNA: TGTGCCAGCAGTTACTCGTTAGGACTAGCCAAAAACATTCAGTACTTC. Encoded protein: CASSYSLGLAKNIQYF.

The V and J genes are TRBV29-1 and TRBJ1-1; D might be TRBD1 (6 bases). This CDR3 has 11 residues. CDR1 and CDR2 (germline): SQVTM, ANQGSEA. The ends were cut back, 3 bases at V and 5 bases at J, with 7 bases in the middle. CDR3 residues: CSVDQGTEAFF. The CDR3 DNA follows: TGCAGCGTTGATCAGGGGACTGAAGCTTTCTTT.

The chain uses TRBV7-9 and TRBJ2-5, with 10 bases matching TRBD2. V lost 2 bases and J lost 9; bases outside the gene matches: 6. The CDR3 contains 14 residues. Germline V CDR1 and CDR2: SEHNR, FQNEAQ (reference sequence). The CDR3 reads CASSLTLAGTAQYF. The CDR3 region has the DNA TGTGCCAGCAGCTTAACACTAGCGGGGACGGCCCAGTACTTC.

V gene TRBV19 combines with J gene TRBJ1-3; D ambiguous. V lost 4 bases and J 2 bases, leaving 9 bases between the germline ends. The CDR3 is 14 residues long. Germline loops: CDR1 LNHDA, CDR2 SQIVND (reference sequence). Here the CDR3 reads CASSTRTTGNTIYF. CDR3 DNA: TGTGCCAGTAGTACTCGGACTACTGGAAACACCATATATTTT.

This clone was seen once. The chain uses TRBV6-2 or TRBV6-3 and TRBJ2-1; 12 positions match TRBD2. V shed 2 bases and J 5 bases; nucleotides not matched to a gene: 4. The CDR3 has 16 residues. The germline CDR1 and CDR2 sequences are MNHEY and SVGEGT. The CDR3 loop is CASSYQLAGGNNEQFF. The CDR3 coding sequence is TGTGCCAGCAGTTACCAGCTAGCGGGAGGGAACAATGAGCAGTTCTTC.